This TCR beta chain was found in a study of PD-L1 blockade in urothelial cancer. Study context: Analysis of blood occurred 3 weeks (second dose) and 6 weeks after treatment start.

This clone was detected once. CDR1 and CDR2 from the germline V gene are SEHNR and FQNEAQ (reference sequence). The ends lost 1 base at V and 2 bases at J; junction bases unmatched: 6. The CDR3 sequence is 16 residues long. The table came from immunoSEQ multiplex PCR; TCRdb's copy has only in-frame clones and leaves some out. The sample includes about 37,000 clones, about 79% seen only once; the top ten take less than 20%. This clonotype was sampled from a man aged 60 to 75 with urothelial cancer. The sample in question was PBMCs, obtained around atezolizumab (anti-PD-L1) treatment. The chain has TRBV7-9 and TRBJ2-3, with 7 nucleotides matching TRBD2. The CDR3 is CASSLGGGKITDTQYF. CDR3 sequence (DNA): TGTGCCAGCAGCTTAGGGGGGGGGAAGATCACAGATACGCAGTATTTT.